The present T cell receptor beta chain was sequenced within a study of vaccination and CD4 T cells after COVID-19. For the study at large: Convalescent patients gave post-COVID blood a median approximately 100 days post-diagnosis, range 35 to 161. Blood was drawn a median around 72 days post second dose, range 14 to 241.

The Oncomine TCR Beta short-read assay generated sequence data from the DNA of cultured CD4+ T cells. TCRdb re-called the PCR reads with MiXCR, one entry per CDR3 protein. The sample has roughly 20,000 distinct CDR3 sequences, about 40% seen once. Specified treatment: roughly 10-day PBMC culture with coronavirus spike peptide pools or control peptides (ViraFEST assay). A note on this clonotype: The antigen remains unidentified.

The CDR3 runs to 16 residues. Per the germline V gene, CDR1 is SGHDT and CDR2 is YYEEEE. V lost 3 bases to trimming and J lost 4 bases; unmatched junction nucleotides: 11. This clonotype was obtained from a human donor who had recovered from COVID-19. Source: CD4+ T cells from blood, cultured in vitro, taken before SARS-CoV-2 vaccination. V usage is TRBV5-6 and J usage is TRBJ2-7; 9 bases match TRBD2. DNA for the CDR3: TGTGCCAGCAGCTCATTCGGACGCGGGAGGGAATACGAGCAGTACTTC. This sequence encodes CASSSFGRGREYEQYF.